The next 20 T cell receptor beta chains were all read from a single sample in a study of blood T cell repertoires in COVID-19. Profiled with immunoSEQ multiplex PCR; TCRdb holds only in-frame clones, not every one. The sample gives approximately 440,000 clones, about 90% of which show up once; under 0.85% is in the top ten. Sequencing used PBMCs or T cells enriched from blood (not recorded which). Every receptor here comes from a woman aged 18 to 35 who had recovered from COVID-19.

This clone was seen just once. This chain links TRBV6-1 with TRBJ2-7; 8 positions match TRBD2. Germline CDR1 is MNHNS and CDR2 is SASEGT. V was clipped by 3 bases and J by 1 base; unmatched bases: 5. The CDR3 sequence is 15 residues long. The CDR3 nucleotides read TGTGCCAGCAGTGAGGGACTAGGCGAGTCCTACGAGCAGTACTTC. Translating it yields CASSEGLGESYEQYF.

The V call is TRBV14, the J call TRBJ2-7; TRBD1 is a possible D gene (6 bases). This CDR3 has 15 residues. Looked up from germline, CDR1 is SGHDN and CDR2 is FVKESK. Trimming shortened V by 0 bases and J by 3 bases, and 12 bases separated the two germline ends. The CDR3 protein is CASSQDRGQGYEQYF. Here the CDR3 DNA reads TGTGCCAGCAGCCAAGACAGGGGTCAAGGCTACGAGCAGTACTTC.

The CDR3 sequence is CASSLAGGQASYEQYF. DNA of the CDR3: TGTGCCAGCAGCTTGGCCGGGGGACAGGCGTCCTACGAGCAGTACTTC. V usage is TRBV5-4 and J usage is TRBJ2-7; TRBD1 aligns across 8 bases. Germline lookup yields CDR1 SGHNT and CDR2 YYREEE (reference sequence). The junction had 6 bases not matched to a gene; V was cut back by 0 bases and J by 1 base. The CDR3 length is 16 residues.

On this clone itself: In the same sample, other DNA sequences code for this CDR3. The gene calls are TRBV7-9 and TRBJ1-4, with D maybe TRBD1 (6 bases). The germline V gene has CDR1 SEHNR and CDR2 FQNEAQ (reference sequence). V gave up 5 bases and J gave up 2 bases, with 9 bases separating them. There are 14 residues in the CDR3. CDR3 residues: CASSQGSTNEKLFF. The CDR3 nucleotides are TGTGCCAGCAGCCAGGGGAGCACTAATGAAAAACTGTTTTTT.

The V gene is TRBV5-1, the J gene TRBJ2-1; a weak D match, TRBD2 (6 bases). This CDR3 is built from 16 residues. Trimming removed 2 bases from V and 0 bases from J, with 12 bases in between. Germline CDR1 is SGHRS and CDR2 is YFSETQ. Here the CDR3 reads CASSFRDSSSYNEQFF. Here the CDR3 DNA reads TGCGCCAGCAGCTTTCGGGACTCAAGCTCCTACAATGAGCAGTTCTTC.

The J gene is TRBJ1-2, the V gene TRBV2; a possible D gene is TRBD1 (6 bases). This CDR3 contains 13 residues. The ends were cut back, 4 bases at V and 6 bases at J, with 12 bases in the middle. From germline, CDR1 is SNHLY and CDR2 FYNNEI. The CDR3 bases are TGTGCCAGCAGTGCGACAGGAGATGATGGCTACACCTTC. It yields the protein CASSATGDDGYTF.

The rearrangement joins TRBV4-1 to TRBJ2-1; possibly TRBD2 for D (7 bases). Germline V gene lookup returns CDR1 MGHRA and CDR2 YSYEKL. With 3 bases removed from V and 2 bases from J, the gap between germline ends came to 14 bases. The CDR3 is 16 residues long. CDR3 DNA sequence: TGCGCCAGCAGCCATGGGAGGGGGAGGACCTACAATGAGCAGTTCTTC. Protein sequence: CASSHGRGRTYNEQFF.

This clone was detected only a few times. CDR3 in DNA: TGTGCCAGCAGTGTGGCAGGGTACTATGGCTACACCTTC. Translating gives CASSVAGYYGYTF. The chain uses TRBV2 and TRBJ1-2, with D perhaps TRBD1 (5 bases). The CDR3 loop spans 13 amino acids. V was shortened by 4 bases and J by 3 bases, with 9 bases between the two germline ends. CDR1 and CDR2 from the germline V gene are SNHLY and FYNNEI.

The chain joins TRBV11-2 to TRBJ1-1; 8 bases line up with TRBD1. The CDR3 covers 15 residues. Germline V gene lookup returns CDR1 SGHAT and CDR2 FQNNGV. The junction had 4 bases not matched to a gene; V was cut back by 1 base and J by 3 bases. The CDR3 bases are TGTGCCAGCAGCTTAGGGACAGGGCGCGACACTGAAGCTTTCTTT. Translating gives CASSLGTGRDTEAFF.

This chain joins TRBV3-1 (or the pseudogene TRBV3-2) and TRBJ2-1; 9 positions match TRBD2. The CDR3 has 16 residues. Germline CDR1 LGHDT, CDR2 YNNKEL (reference sequence). The V segment lost 0 bases and the J segment 6 bases; nucleotides outside the gene matches: 6. CDR3 DNA sequence: TGTGCCAGCAGCCAAGATTGGGGACTAGCACCCAATGAGCAGTTCTTC. It translates to CASSQDWGLAPNEQFF.

The rearrangement links TRBV20-1 to TRBJ1-2; TRBD1 matches at 7 bases. The CDR3 extends over 15 amino acids. Unmatched junction bases numbered 7, after V lost 3 bases and J lost 0 bases. In germline, CDR1 is DFQATT, CDR2 SNEGSKA (reference sequence). CDR3 bases: TGCAGTGCTAGTGTCGCAGGGGGAGCTAACTATGGCTACACCTTC. Its protein product is CSASVAGGANYGYTF.

For this clone: Germline is not matched at one junction end, which may reflect a read error. This chain links TRBV7-9 with TRBJ1-4; 8 nucleotides align to TRBD1. The germline gives CDR1 SEHNR, CDR2 FQNEAQ (reference sequence). This CDR3 region has 12 residues. The CDR3, as DNA: TGTGCCAGCAGCTTATACCCAGGGGGCGTCATTTTT. Its translation is CASSLYPGGVIF.

This clone was counted between two and nine times. This rearrangement joins TRBV30 to TRBJ1-3; D is uncertain. Germline V gene sequence: CDR1 GTSNPN, CDR2 SVGIG (reference sequence). The V and J ends lost 4 bases and 4 bases respectively, with 11 bases between them. The CDR3 loop spans 13 amino acids. Here the CDR3 reads CAWNWVRGNTIYF. The CDR3 coding sequence is TGTGCCTGGAACTGGGTGAGGGGAAACACCATATATTTT.

The chain links TRBV4-1 to TRBJ2-7, with a possible D match to TRBD2 (5 bases). V shed 3 bases and J shed 1 base, with 16 bases lying between them. Germline CDR1 and CDR2: MGHRA and YSYEKL. The CDR3 totals 16 residues. As DNA, the CDR3 is TGCGCCAGCAGCCACAACCTCCGCAGCGGATCCTACGAGCAGTACTTC. Its translation: CASSHNLRSGSYEQYF.

The chain employs TRBV7-2 and TRBJ2-5; D may be TRBD2 (5 bases). Per the germline V gene, CDR1 is SGHTA and CDR2 is FQGNSA. The CDR3 covers 15 residues. The germline V and J ends were trimmed by 1 base and 1 base, with 10 bases remaining between them. CDR3 in DNA: TGTGCCAGCAGCTTAGGCGGCGGGCCCCAAGAGACCCAGTACTTC. Amino acids: CASSLGGGPQETQYF.

The table lists this clone with a count of one. The chain has TRBV11-2 and TRBJ1-2; possibly TRBD1 for D (5 bases). Germline lookup yields CDR1 SGHAT and CDR2 FQNNGV. Trimming left V 5 bases short and J 3 bases short, with 16 bases between. This CDR3 contains 15 residues. The CDR3 is CASSQSPVGDYGYTF. CDR3 bases: TGTGCCAGCAGCCAGAGCCCGGTAGGGGACTATGGCTACACCTTC.

This chain uses TRBV24-1 with TRBJ2-5; D gene ambiguous. The germline gives CDR1 KGHDR, CDR2 SFDVKD. Trimming pared 4 bases from V and 7 bases from J, leaving 6 bases between. This CDR3 has 11 amino acids. The CDR3 spells CATSDSGTQYF. DNA of the CDR3: TGTGCCACCAGTGACTCGGGGACCCAGTACTTC.

A note on this clone: Germline and junction disagree at one end, which may indicate a read error. CDR3 DNA: TGTGCTAGCAGCTACGGACTAGCGAATGAGCAGTTCTTC. This translates into CASSYGLANEQFF. The V and J genes are TRBV7-7 and TRBJ2-1; 9 nucleotides line up with TRBD2. In germline, CDR1 is SSHAT, CDR2 FNYEAQ (reference sequence). The CDR3 is 13 amino acids.

The V gene is TRBV29-1, the J gene TRBJ2-7; D ambiguous. The CDR3 covers 12 residues. V lost 2 bases to trimming and J lost 2 bases, with 7 bases between them. Germline V gene data show CDR1 as SQVTM and CDR2 as ANQGSEA. In DNA, the CDR3 is TGCAGCGTTGAAACAGACACCTACGAGCAGTACTTC. Protein: CSVETDTYEQYF.

V is TRBV7-8 and J is TRBJ2-7; 8 nucleotides match TRBD2. V shed 1 base and J 2 bases; nucleotides not matched to a gene: 1. This CDR3 is built from 14 residues. In germline, CDR1 is SGHVS, CDR2 FQNEAQ. The CDR3 is CASSLVAGTYEQYF. Here the CDR3 DNA reads TGTGCCAGCAGCTTAGTAGCGGGGACCTACGAGCAGTACTTC.